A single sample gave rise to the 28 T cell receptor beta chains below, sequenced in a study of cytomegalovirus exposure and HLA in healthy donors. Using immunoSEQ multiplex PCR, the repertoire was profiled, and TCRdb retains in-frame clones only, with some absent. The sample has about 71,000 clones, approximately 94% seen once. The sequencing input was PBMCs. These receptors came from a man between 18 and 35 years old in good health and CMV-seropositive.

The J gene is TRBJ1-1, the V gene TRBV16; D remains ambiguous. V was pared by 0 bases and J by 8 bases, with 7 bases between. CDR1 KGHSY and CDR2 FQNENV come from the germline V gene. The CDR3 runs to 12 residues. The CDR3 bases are TGTGCCAGCAGCCAATCTAGGAGGGAAGCTTTCTTT. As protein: CASSQSRREAFF. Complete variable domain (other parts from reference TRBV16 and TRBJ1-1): GEEVAQTPKHLVRGEGQKAKLYCAPIKGHSYVFWYQQVLKNEFKFLISFQNENVFDETGMPKERFSAKCLPNSPCSLEIQATKLEDSAVYFCASSQSRREAFFGQGTRLTVV.

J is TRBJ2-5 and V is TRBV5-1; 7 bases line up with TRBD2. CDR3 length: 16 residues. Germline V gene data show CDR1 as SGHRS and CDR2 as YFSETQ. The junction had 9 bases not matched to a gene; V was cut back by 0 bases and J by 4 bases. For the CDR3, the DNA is TGCGCCAGCAGCTTGGGGACTAGGCCAACTCGAGAGACCCAGTACTTC. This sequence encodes CASSLGTRPTRETQYF.

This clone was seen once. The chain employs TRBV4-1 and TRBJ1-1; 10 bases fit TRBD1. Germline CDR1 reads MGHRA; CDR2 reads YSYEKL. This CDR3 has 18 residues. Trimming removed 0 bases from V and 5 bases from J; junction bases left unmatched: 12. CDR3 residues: CASSQEVWDRGFRTEAFF. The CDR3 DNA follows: TGCGCCAGCAGCCAAGAAGTGTGGGACAGGGGTTTTAGGACTGAAGCTTTCTTT.

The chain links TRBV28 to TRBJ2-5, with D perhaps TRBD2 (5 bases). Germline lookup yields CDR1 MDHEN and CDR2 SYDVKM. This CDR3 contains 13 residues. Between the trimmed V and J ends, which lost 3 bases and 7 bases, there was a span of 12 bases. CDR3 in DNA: TGTGCCAGCAGTTTTGTCCAGCGGACGACCCAGTACTTC. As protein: CASSFVQRTTQYF.

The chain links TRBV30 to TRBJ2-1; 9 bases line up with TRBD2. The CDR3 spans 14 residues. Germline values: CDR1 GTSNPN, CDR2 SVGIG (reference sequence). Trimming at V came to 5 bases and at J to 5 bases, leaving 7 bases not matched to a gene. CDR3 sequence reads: CAWHRLAEHNEQFF. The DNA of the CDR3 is TGTGCCTGGCATAGACTAGCGGAACACAATGAGCAGTTCTTC.

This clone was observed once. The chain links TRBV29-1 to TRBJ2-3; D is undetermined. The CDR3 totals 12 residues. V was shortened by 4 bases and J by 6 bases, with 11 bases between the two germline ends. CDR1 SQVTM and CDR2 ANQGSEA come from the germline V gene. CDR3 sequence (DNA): TGCAGCGTTGTCGCCTTACAGGATACGCAGTATTTT. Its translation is CSVVALQDTQYF.

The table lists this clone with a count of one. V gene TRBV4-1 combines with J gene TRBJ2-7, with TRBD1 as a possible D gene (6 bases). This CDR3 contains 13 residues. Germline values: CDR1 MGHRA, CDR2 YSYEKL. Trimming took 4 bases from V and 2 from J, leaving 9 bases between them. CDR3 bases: TGCGCCAGCAGCCCAAGACAGGCCTACGAGCAGTACTTC. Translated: CASSPRQAYEQYF.

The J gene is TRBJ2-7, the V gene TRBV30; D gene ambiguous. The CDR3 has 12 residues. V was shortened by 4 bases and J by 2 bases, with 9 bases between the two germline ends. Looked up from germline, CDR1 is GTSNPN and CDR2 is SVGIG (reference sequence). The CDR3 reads CAWTPNTYEQYF. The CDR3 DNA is TGTGCCTGGACCCCCAACACCTACGAGCAGTACTTC.

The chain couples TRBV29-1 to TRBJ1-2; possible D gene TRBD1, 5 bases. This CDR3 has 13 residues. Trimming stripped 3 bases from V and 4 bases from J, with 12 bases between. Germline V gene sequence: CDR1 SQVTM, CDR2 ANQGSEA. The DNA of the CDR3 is TGCAGCGTTGAGGGGCTTCCCCTCTATGGCTACACCTTC. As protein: CSVEGLPLYGYTF.

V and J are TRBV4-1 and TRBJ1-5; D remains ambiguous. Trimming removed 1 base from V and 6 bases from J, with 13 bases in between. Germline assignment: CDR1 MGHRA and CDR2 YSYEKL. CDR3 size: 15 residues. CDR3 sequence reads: CASSQGFQTGQPQHF. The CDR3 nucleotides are TGCGCCAGCAGCCAAGGGTTCCAGACGGGTCAGCCCCAGCATTTT.

The CDR3 bases are TGTGCCTGGAGCCCGGGGTTCAATCAGCCCCAGCATTTT. It specifies CAWSPGFNQPQHF. The J gene is TRBJ1-5, the V gene TRBV30; D not resolved. V lost 3 bases and J 3 bases, leaving 9 bases between the germline ends. CDR3 length equals 13 residues. CDR1 GTSNPN and CDR2 SVGIG come from the germline V gene (reference sequence).

The CDR3 here is CASSRRELSTDTQYF. The CDR3 DNA follows: TGTGCCAGCAGCCGCAGGGAACTAAGCACAGATACGCAGTATTTT. The V call is TRBV5-4, the J call TRBJ2-3; weak D call: TRBD1 (5 bases). CDR3 length equals 15 residues. Trimming pared 4 bases from V and 0 bases from J, leaving 12 bases between. Germline lookup yields CDR1 SGHNT and CDR2 YYREEE (reference sequence).

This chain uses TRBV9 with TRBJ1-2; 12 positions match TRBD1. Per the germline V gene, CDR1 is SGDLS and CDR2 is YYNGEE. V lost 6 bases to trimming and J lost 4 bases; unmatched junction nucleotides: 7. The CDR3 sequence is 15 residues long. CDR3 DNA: TGTGCCAGCACCGCCGGGACAGGGGGCTTCTATGGCTACACCTTC. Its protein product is CASTAGTGGFYGYTF.

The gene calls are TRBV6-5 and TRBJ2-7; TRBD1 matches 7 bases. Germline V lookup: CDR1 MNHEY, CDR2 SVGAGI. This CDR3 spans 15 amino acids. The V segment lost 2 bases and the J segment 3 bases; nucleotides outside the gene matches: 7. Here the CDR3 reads CASSYLPGGFYEQYF. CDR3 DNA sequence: TGTGCCAGCAGTTACCTTCCAGGGGGTTTCTACGAGCAGTACTTC.

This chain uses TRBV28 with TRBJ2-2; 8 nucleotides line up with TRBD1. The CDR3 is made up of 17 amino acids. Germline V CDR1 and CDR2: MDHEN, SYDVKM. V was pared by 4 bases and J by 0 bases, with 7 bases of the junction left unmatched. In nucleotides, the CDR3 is TGTGCCAGCAGTTCCTACAGGGGGTGGACGAACACCGGGGAGCTGTTTTTT. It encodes CASSSYRGWTNTGELFF.

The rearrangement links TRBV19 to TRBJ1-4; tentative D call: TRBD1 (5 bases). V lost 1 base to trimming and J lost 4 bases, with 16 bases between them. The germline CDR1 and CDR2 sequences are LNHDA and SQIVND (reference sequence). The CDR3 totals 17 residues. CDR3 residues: CASSIGGLRSHNEKLFF. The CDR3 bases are TGTGCCAGTAGTATAGGGGGCCTGCGATCTCATAATGAAAAACTGTTTTTT.

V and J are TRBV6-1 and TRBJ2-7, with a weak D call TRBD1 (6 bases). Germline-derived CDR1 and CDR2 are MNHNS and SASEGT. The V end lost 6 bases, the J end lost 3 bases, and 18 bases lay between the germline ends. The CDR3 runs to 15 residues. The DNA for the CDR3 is TGTGCCAGCAGCAAGTACAGGGCAACGGGCTACGAGCAGTACTTC. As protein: CASSKYRATGYEQYF.

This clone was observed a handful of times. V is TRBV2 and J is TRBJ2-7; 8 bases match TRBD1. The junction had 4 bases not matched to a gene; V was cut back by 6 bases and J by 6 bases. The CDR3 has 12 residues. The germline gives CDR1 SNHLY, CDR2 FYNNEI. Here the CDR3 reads CASRRTGSEQYF. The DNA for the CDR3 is TGTGCCAGCAGGAGGACAGGGAGCGAGCAGTACTTC.

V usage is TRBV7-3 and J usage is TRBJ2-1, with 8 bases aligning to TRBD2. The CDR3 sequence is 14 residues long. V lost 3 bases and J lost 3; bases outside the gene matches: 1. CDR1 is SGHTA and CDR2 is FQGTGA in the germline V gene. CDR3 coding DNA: TGTGCCAGCAGCTTCGCGGGGGGCTACAATGAGCAGTTCTTC. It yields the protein CASSFAGGYNEQFF.

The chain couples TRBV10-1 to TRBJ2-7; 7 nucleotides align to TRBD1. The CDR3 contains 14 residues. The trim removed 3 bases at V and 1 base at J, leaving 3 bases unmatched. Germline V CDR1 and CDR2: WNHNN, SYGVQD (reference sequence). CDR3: CASSDRQGSYEQYF. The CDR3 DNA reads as TGCGCCAGCAGTGACCGACAGGGTTCCTACGAGCAGTACTTC.

CDR3 sequence: CASSSYRGTYNEQFF. DNA of the CDR3: TGTGCCAGCAGTTCTTACAGGGGGACCTACAATGAGCAGTTCTTC. The V gene is TRBV6-5, the J gene TRBJ2-1; TRBD1 agrees at 8 bases. Unmatched junction bases numbered 4, after V lost 4 bases and J lost 2 bases. The length of the CDR3 is 15 residues. Germline V gene sequence: CDR1 MNHEY, CDR2 SVGAGI.

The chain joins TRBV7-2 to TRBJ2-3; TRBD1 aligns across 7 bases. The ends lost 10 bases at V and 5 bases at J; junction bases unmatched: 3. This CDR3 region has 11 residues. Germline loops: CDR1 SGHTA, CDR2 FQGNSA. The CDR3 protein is CAIRQGDTQYF. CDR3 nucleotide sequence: TGTGCCATCCGACAGGGAGATACGCAGTATTTT.

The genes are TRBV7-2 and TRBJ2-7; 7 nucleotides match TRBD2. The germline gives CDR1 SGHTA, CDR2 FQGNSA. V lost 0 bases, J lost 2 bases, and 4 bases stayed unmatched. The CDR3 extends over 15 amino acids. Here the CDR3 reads CASSLASGAPYEQYF. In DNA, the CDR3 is TGTGCCAGCAGCTTAGCGAGCGGGGCCCCCTACGAGCAGTACTTC.

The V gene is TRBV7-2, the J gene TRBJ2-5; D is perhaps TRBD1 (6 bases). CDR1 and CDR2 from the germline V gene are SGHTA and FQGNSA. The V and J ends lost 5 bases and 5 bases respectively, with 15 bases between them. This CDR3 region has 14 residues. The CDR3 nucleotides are TGTGCCAGCAGCCTGGACAGTTCGTCTGAGACCCAGTACTTC. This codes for CASSLDSSSETQYF.

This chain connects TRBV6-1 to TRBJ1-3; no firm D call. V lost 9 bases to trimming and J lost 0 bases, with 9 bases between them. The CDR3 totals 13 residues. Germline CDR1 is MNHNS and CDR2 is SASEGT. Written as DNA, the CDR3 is TGTGCCAGTTTCCGGGGCTCTGGAAACACCATATATTTT. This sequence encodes CASFRGSGNTIYF.

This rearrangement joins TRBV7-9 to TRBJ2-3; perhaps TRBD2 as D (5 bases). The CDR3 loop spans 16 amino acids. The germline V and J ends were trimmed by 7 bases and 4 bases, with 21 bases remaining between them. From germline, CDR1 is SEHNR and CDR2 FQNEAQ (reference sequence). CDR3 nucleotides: TGTGCCAGCACCCCGACTCGAGGGTTTGACGCAGATACGCAGTATTTT. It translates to CASTPTRGFDADTQYF.

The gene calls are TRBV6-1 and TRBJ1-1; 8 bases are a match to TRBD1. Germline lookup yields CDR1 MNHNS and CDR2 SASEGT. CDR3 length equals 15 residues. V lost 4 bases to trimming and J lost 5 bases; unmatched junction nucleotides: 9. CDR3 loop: CASSARQGRDTEAFF. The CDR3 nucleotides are TGTGCCAGCAGTGCCCGACAGGGGAGGGATACTGAAGCTTTCTTT.

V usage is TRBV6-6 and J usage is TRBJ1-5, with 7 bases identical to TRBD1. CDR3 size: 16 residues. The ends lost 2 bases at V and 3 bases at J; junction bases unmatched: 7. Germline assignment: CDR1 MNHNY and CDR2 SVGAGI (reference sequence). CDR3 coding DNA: TGTGCCAGCAGTTACCTCGGGGGACAGTACAATCAGCCCCAGCATTTT. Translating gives CASSYLGGQYNQPQHF.